Listed below are T cell receptor beta chains from one sample, sequenced in a study of T cells in Graves' hyperthyroidism and ophthalmopathy. MiXCR, applied by TCRdb to the multiplex PCR reads, yields one record per CDR3 protein. The sample lists approximately 600,000 distinct CDR3 sequences; approximately 15% were seen once. Sequenced input: blood. The receptors come from a woman aged 40 to 55 with Graves' ophthalmopathy. Both conserved end residues are part of each CDR3. D genes are given only for firm matches. Not all rows give a size; the values are once, few, many and, for expanded clones, a class.

CDR3nt: TGCAGTGCTGGGCGACTAGCGGGAAGGGAGACCCAGTACTTC
CDR3aa: CSAGRLAGRETQYF
v_gene: TRBV20-1
j_gene: TRBJ2-5
abundance: .
d_gene: TRBD2

CDR3nt: TGCAGCGTTGGATCAGGGGGCACTGAAGCTTTCTTT
CDR3aa: CSVGSGGTEAFF
v_gene: TRBV29-1
j_gene: TRBJ1-1
abundance: many
d_gene: TRBD1

CDR3nt: TGTGCCAGTAGCGCAGACAGGGTGATTCGCAATCAGCCCCAGCATTTT
CDR3aa: CASSADRVIRNQPQHF
v_gene: TRBV19
j_gene: TRBJ1-5
abundance: many
d_gene: TRBD1

CDR3nt: TGTGCCAGCAGTTACCTACAGGGATCCGGGGAGCTGTTTTTT
CDR3aa: CASSYLQGSGELFF
v_gene: TRBV6-2/TRBV6-3
j_gene: TRBJ2-2
abundance: many
d_gene: .

CDR3nt: TGTGCCAGCAGCTTAGAACGAGAAGAGACCCAGTACTTC
CDR3aa: CASSLEREETQYF
v_gene: TRBV7-2
j_gene: TRBJ2-5
abundance: many
d_gene: .

CDR3nt: TGTGCCAGCAGCTTAGCGAAAGAGACCCAGTACTTC
CDR3aa: CASSLAKETQYF
v_gene: TRBV7-2
j_gene: TRBJ2-5
abundance: many
d_gene: .

CDR3nt: TGTGCCAGCAATAATACCCCCGGCACTGAAGCTTTCTTT
CDR3aa: CASNNTPGTEAFF
v_gene: TRBV28
j_gene: TRBJ1-1
abundance: many
d_gene: .

CDR3nt: TGTGCCAGCACCATCTCTACGAGGATCAACGAGCAGTACTTC
CDR3aa: CASTISTRINEQYF
v_gene: TRBV12-3/TRBV12-4
j_gene: TRBJ2-7
abundance: many
d_gene: .

CDR3nt: TGCAGCGCTCCCGGACAGACCGGGGAGCTGTTTTTT
CDR3aa: CSAPGQTGELFF
v_gene: TRBV29-1
j_gene: TRBJ2-2
abundance: few
d_gene: .

CDR3nt: TGTGCCAGCGCACAGGGGGCTAGCAATCAGCCCCAGCATTTT
CDR3aa: CASAQGASNQPQHF
v_gene: TRBV6-1
j_gene: TRBJ1-5
abundance: many
d_gene: TRBD1

CDR3nt: TGTGCCAGCAGCTTATCCGGACCTGGCGCCGTGGAGCTGTTTTTT
CDR3aa: CASSLSGPGAVELFF
v_gene: TRBV11-1
j_gene: TRBJ2-2
abundance: .
d_gene: .

CDR3nt: TGTGCCAGCAGCTTAAGAAGGGGAAATTACGAGCAGTACTTC
CDR3aa: CASSLRRGNYEQYF
v_gene: TRBV7-9
j_gene: TRBJ2-7
abundance: .
d_gene: .

CDR3nt: TGTGCCAGCAGTGAATGGGGCCCTGAAGCTTTCTTT
CDR3aa: CASSEWGPEAFF
v_gene: TRBV25-1
j_gene: TRBJ1-1
abundance: many
d_gene: .

CDR3nt: TGTGCCAGCAGCCGGGACGGATCTTCCTACGAGCAGTACTTC
CDR3aa: CASSRDGSSYEQYF
v_gene: TRBV28
j_gene: TRBJ2-7
abundance: many
d_gene: .

CDR3nt: TGCAGCGTTGAAGACACCTCCATTAAAGGCTACACCTTC
CDR3aa: CSVEDTSIKGYTF
v_gene: TRBV29-1
j_gene: TRBJ1-2
abundance: .
d_gene: .

CDR3nt: TGTGCCAGCACTCCCGCGGGGTTCGGGGAGCTGTTTTTT
CDR3aa: CASTPAGFGELFF
v_gene: TRBV2
j_gene: TRBJ2-2
abundance: few
d_gene: .

CDR3nt: TGCGCCAGCACCCGGACAGGGGGCGGCGGCTACACCTTC
CDR3aa: CASTRTGGGGYTF
v_gene: TRBV4-1
j_gene: TRBJ1-2
abundance: .
d_gene: TRBD1

CDR3nt: TGCAGCGTTGAAGGTCTGACGAACACCGGGGAGCTGTTTTTT
CDR3aa: CSVEGLTNTGELFF
v_gene: TRBV29-1
j_gene: TRBJ2-2
abundance: .
d_gene: .

CDR3nt: TGTGCCAGCAGTTTAACCCGGGACAGGGCCAATCAGCCCCAGCATTTT
CDR3aa: CASSLTRDRANQPQHF
v_gene: TRBV28
j_gene: TRBJ1-5
abundance: few
d_gene: TRBD1

CDR3nt: TGCGCCAGCAGCCAATCTCAAACAGGGTCCAGCTACCAAGAGACCCAGTACTTC
CDR3aa: CASSQSQTGSSYQETQYF
v_gene: TRBV4-1
j_gene: TRBJ2-5
abundance: many
d_gene: .

CDR3nt: TGTGCCACCAGTGGATTCCTAAGCAATCAGCCCCAGCATTTT
CDR3aa: CATSGFLSNQPQHF
v_gene: TRBV24-1
j_gene: TRBJ1-5
abundance: many
d_gene: .

CDR3nt: TGTGCCAGCAGTGACGACAGCTATGGCTACACCTTC
CDR3aa: CASSDDSYGYTF
v_gene: TRBV6-2/TRBV6-3
j_gene: TRBJ1-2
abundance: many
d_gene: .

CDR3nt: TGTGCCAGCAGTCTCCTAGGGGAGGGGGATGTCACCGGGGAGCTGTTTTTT
CDR3aa: CASSLLGEGDVTGELFF
v_gene: TRBV28
j_gene: TRBJ2-2
abundance: .
d_gene: .

CDR3nt: TGTGCCAGCAGTCTACTTCTAGCGGGAGTTTCATTGGGGGAGCTGTTTTTT
CDR3aa: CASSLLLAGVSLGELFF
v_gene: TRBV6-2/TRBV6-3
j_gene: TRBJ2-2
abundance: many
d_gene: TRBD2

CDR3nt: TGTGCCAGCAGGGGTAGGAGGGGGCATCAGCCCCAGCATTTT
CDR3aa: CASRGRRGHQPQHF
v_gene: TRBV6-1
j_gene: TRBJ1-5
abundance: few
d_gene: TRBD1

CDR3nt: TGTGCCAGCAGACCTAGCGGCACCTACGAGCAGTACTTC
CDR3aa: CASRPSGTYEQYF
v_gene: TRBV6-2/TRBV6-3
j_gene: TRBJ2-7
abundance: many
d_gene: TRBD2

CDR3nt: TGTGCCAGCAGCCCCACGACGGGGCCCTACGAGCAGTACTTC
CDR3aa: CASSPTTGPYEQYF
v_gene: TRBV7-2
j_gene: TRBJ2-7
abundance: many
d_gene: .

CDR3nt: TGTGCCAGCAGCACACTGACCCGACCCTCTGGAAACACCATATATTTT
CDR3aa: CASSTLTRPSGNTIYF
v_gene: TRBV11-2
j_gene: TRBJ1-3
abundance: many
d_gene: .

CDR3nt: TGTGCCAGCAGCCAAGAGCTGTGGTACACTGAAGCTTTCTTT
CDR3aa: CASSQELWYTEAFF
v_gene: TRBV4-2
j_gene: TRBJ1-1
abundance: many
d_gene: .

CDR3nt: TGTGCCAGCAGCTTTGGGTCTTCCACAGATACGCAGTATTTT
CDR3aa: CASSFGSSTDTQYF
v_gene: TRBV7-9
j_gene: TRBJ2-3
abundance: .
d_gene: .

CDR3nt: TGTGCCAGCAGCCCCGGGACAGGGTGGGAGACCCAGTACTTC
CDR3aa: CASSPGTGWETQYF
v_gene: TRBV7-2
j_gene: TRBJ2-5
abundance: many
d_gene: TRBD1

CDR3nt: TGTGCCAGCATCCCCGCTAGGGGTGAGACCCAGTACTTC
CDR3aa: CASIPARGETQYF
v_gene: TRBV6-2/TRBV6-3
j_gene: TRBJ2-5
abundance: many
d_gene: .

CDR3nt: TGTGCCAGCAGTAGGTCAGGGGGTTATGAAGCCCAGTACTTC
CDR3aa: CASSRSGGYEAQYF
v_gene: TRBV12-3/TRBV12-4
j_gene: TRBJ2-5
abundance: many
d_gene: TRBD1

CDR3nt: TGTGCCACCAGCCAAACCCAAGAGACCCAGTACTTC
CDR3aa: CATSQTQETQYF
v_gene: TRBV15
j_gene: TRBJ2-5
abundance: .
d_gene: .

CDR3nt: TGTGCCAGCAGTTTATTGGGGGGGAATTCACCCCTCCACTTT
CDR3aa: CASSLLGGNSPLHF
v_gene: TRBV28
j_gene: TRBJ1-6
abundance: .
d_gene: .

CDR3nt: TGTGCCAGCAGTTTTCGGCGGGAGAACGGGGAGCTGTTTTTT
CDR3aa: CASSFRRENGELFF
v_gene: TRBV12-3/TRBV12-4
j_gene: TRBJ2-2
abundance: .
d_gene: TRBD2

CDR3nt: TGTGCCAGCAGTCCCGACAACACCGGGGGGCTGTTTTTT
CDR3aa: CASSPDNTGGLFF
v_gene: TRBV27
j_gene: TRBJ2-2
abundance: .
d_gene: .

CDR3nt: TGTGCCTGGAGTGGAAGCGGTAAAAACATTCAGTACTTC
CDR3aa: CAWSGSGKNIQYF
v_gene: TRBV30
j_gene: TRBJ2-4
abundance: many
d_gene: .

CDR3nt: TGTGCCAGCCGACAGAGGAGGGATGGCTACACCTTC
CDR3aa: CASRQRRDGYTF
v_gene: TRBV19
j_gene: TRBJ1-2
abundance: many
d_gene: .

CDR3nt: TGTGCCAGCAGCCCATCCCCTAGCGGGAGGGCCCAAAACATTCAGTACTTC
CDR3aa: CASSPSPSGRAQNIQYF
v_gene: TRBV7-9
j_gene: TRBJ2-4
abundance: .
d_gene: TRBD2

CDR3nt: TGTGCCAGCAGTGATCGTCGTCGGACCAACAGATACGAGCAGTACTTC
CDR3aa: CASSDRRRTNRYEQYF
v_gene: TRBV25-1
j_gene: TRBJ2-7
abundance: few
d_gene: .

CDR3nt: TGTGCCAGCAGCTTAACGGTAGGGGGCGATGGCTACACCTTC
CDR3aa: CASSLTVGGDGYTF
v_gene: TRBV7-2
j_gene: TRBJ1-2
abundance: many
d_gene: TRBD1

CDR3nt: TGTGCCAGCAGCTACGGGACGGCGAACACTGAAGCTTTCTTT
CDR3aa: CASSYGTANTEAFF
v_gene: TRBV7-2
j_gene: TRBJ1-1
abundance: many
d_gene: .

CDR3nt: TGTGCTAGTGGTTTGGCCCCCCTCAGGGACGCTAACTATGGCTACACCTTC
CDR3aa: CASGLAPLRDANYGYTF
v_gene: TRBV12-5
j_gene: TRBJ1-2
abundance: .
d_gene: .

CDR3nt: TGTGCCAGCAGTTTTTGGGACAGCATCTACGAGCAGTACTTC
CDR3aa: CASSFWDSIYEQYF
v_gene: TRBV28
j_gene: TRBJ2-7
abundance: many
d_gene: TRBD1